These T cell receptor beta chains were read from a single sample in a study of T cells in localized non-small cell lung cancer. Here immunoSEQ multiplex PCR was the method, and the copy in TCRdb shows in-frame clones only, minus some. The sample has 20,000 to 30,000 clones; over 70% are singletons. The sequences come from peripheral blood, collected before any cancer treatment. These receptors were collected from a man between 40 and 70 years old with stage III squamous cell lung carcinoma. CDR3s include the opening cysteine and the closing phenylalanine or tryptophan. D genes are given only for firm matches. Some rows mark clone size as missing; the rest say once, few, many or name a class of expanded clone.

CDR3nt: TGTGCCAGTAAGGAGATCTCTGGGGCCAACGTCCTGACTTTC
CDR3aa: CASKEISGANVLTF
abundance: .
j_gene: TRBJ2-6
v_gene: TRBV19
d_gene: .

CDR3nt: TGCGCCAGCAGCCAAGATTGGGACATCTACAATGAGCAGTTCTTC
CDR3aa: CASSQDWDIYNEQFF
abundance: .
j_gene: TRBJ2-1
v_gene: TRBV4-1
d_gene: .

CDR3nt: TGTGCCAGCTCACCGGAGACAGGGACCAATCAGCCCCAGCATTTT
CDR3aa: CASSPETGTNQPQHF
abundance: .
j_gene: TRBJ1-5
v_gene: TRBV18
d_gene: TRBD1

CDR3nt: TGTGCCAGCAGCGCCAGGGGAGCCTATGGCTACACCTTC
CDR3aa: CASSARGAYGYTF
abundance: .
j_gene: TRBJ1-2
v_gene: TRBV5-4
d_gene: .

CDR3nt: TGTGCCTGGGAGCGGGGGACCACAGATACGCAGTATTTT
CDR3aa: CAWERGTTDTQYF
abundance: .
j_gene: TRBJ2-3
v_gene: TRBV30
d_gene: TRBD2

CDR3nt: TGTGCCAGTAGGAGGGATGGCTACACCTTC
CDR3aa: CASRRDGYTF
abundance: .
j_gene: TRBJ1-2
v_gene: TRBV19
d_gene: .

CDR3nt: TGTGCCAGCAGCCACCTTTTGGGTGGCAATCAGCCCCAGCATTTT
CDR3aa: CASSHLLGGNQPQHF
abundance: .
j_gene: TRBJ1-5
v_gene: TRBV7-6
d_gene: .

CDR3nt: TGTGCCAGCAGCCCGACCCCGACAGCCTATGGCTACACCTTC
CDR3aa: CASSPTPTAYGYTF
abundance: .
j_gene: TRBJ1-2
v_gene: TRBV5-6
d_gene: .

CDR3nt: TGTGCCAGCAGGGGGTGGGGATCAGATACGCAGTATTTT
CDR3aa: CASRGWGSDTQYF
abundance: .
j_gene: TRBJ2-3
v_gene: TRBV7-8
d_gene: .

CDR3nt: TGCGCCAGCAGCTGGACGGTGAACACTGAAGCTTTCTTT
CDR3aa: CASSWTVNTEAFF
abundance: .
j_gene: TRBJ1-1
v_gene: TRBV5-1
d_gene: .

CDR3nt: TGTGCCAGCTTGAGACATCCGAACACCGGGGAGCTGTTTTTT
CDR3aa: CASLRHPNTGELFF
abundance: .
j_gene: TRBJ2-2
v_gene: TRBV6-1
d_gene: .

CDR3nt: TGTGCCAGCAAAGCAGGGGTTCCCGGGGAGCTGTTTTTT
CDR3aa: CASKAGVPGELFF
abundance: .
j_gene: TRBJ2-2
v_gene: TRBV6-1
d_gene: .

CDR3nt: TGTGCCAGCAGCTTATTGGGGTCGCAGTTCTTC
CDR3aa: CASSLLGSQFF
abundance: few
j_gene: TRBJ2-1
v_gene: TRBV7-8
d_gene: .

CDR3nt: TGCGCCAGCAGCCAGTGGGCCTTGGGGGAAAAACTGTTTTTT
CDR3aa: CASSQWALGEKLFF
abundance: .
j_gene: TRBJ1-4
v_gene: TRBV4-1
d_gene: .

CDR3nt: TGTGCCACCAAGATCCCAGACTACACTGAAGCTTTCTTT
CDR3aa: CATKIPDYTEAFF
abundance: .
j_gene: TRBJ1-1
v_gene: TRBV15
d_gene: .

CDR3nt: TGTGCCAGCAGCCTGGGACCGGGACTCCAGGGGGATACGCAGTATTTT
CDR3aa: CASSLGPGLQGDTQYF
abundance: .
j_gene: TRBJ2-3
v_gene: TRBV7-9
d_gene: .

CDR3nt: TGTGCCTGGAGTCATCCTGGAAGGTGGGAGCAGTACTTC
CDR3aa: CAWSHPGRWEQYF
abundance: few
j_gene: TRBJ2-7
v_gene: TRBV30
d_gene: .

CDR3nt: TGTGCCAGCTCACTTACAGGGGGCGATCAGCCCCAGCATTTT
CDR3aa: CASSLTGGDQPQHF
abundance: .
j_gene: TRBJ1-5
v_gene: TRBV18
d_gene: TRBD1

CDR3nt: TGTGCCAGCAGCTTAGGGAGGACAGGGAACGAAAAACTGTTTTTT
CDR3aa: CASSLGRTGNEKLFF
abundance: .
j_gene: TRBJ1-4
v_gene: TRBV11-2
d_gene: TRBD1

CDR3nt: TGTGCCAGCAGAGTTCAGGAGTCGGGCGAAAAACTGTTTTTT
CDR3aa: CASRVQESGEKLFF
abundance: .
j_gene: TRBJ1-4
v_gene: TRBV2
d_gene: .

CDR3nt: TGTGCCAGCAGTTTTTGGATCCAAGAGACCCAGTACTTC
CDR3aa: CASSFWIQETQYF
abundance: .
j_gene: TRBJ2-5
v_gene: TRBV28
d_gene: .

CDR3nt: TGTGCCAGCAGCCCTGGGACAGTCGGGGAGCTGTTTTTT
CDR3aa: CASSPGTVGELFF
abundance: .
j_gene: TRBJ2-2
v_gene: TRBV11-1
d_gene: TRBD1

CDR3nt: TGTGCCAGCAGTCGAGGGTCGCCCCTAAACATTCAGTACTTC
CDR3aa: CASSRGSPLNIQYF
abundance: .
j_gene: TRBJ2-4
v_gene: TRBV6-5
d_gene: .

CDR3nt: TGTGCCTGGAGTAGGCAAGGGGACTATGGCTACACCTTC
CDR3aa: CAWSRQGDYGYTF
abundance: few
j_gene: TRBJ1-2
v_gene: TRBV30
d_gene: .

CDR3nt: TGTGCCAGCAGCTTCGACGGGTTCGGGGAGCTGTTTTTT
CDR3aa: CASSFDGFGELFF
abundance: .
j_gene: TRBJ2-2
v_gene: TRBV5-4
d_gene: .

CDR3nt: TGTGCCAGCAGTGCCCACCTCGACAGGAACACCGGGGAGCTGTTTTTT
CDR3aa: CASSAHLDRNTGELFF
abundance: few
j_gene: TRBJ2-2
v_gene: TRBV25-1
d_gene: .

CDR3nt: TGTGCCAGCTCACCCGGGACTAGCGGGGCGGCGACAGATACGCAGTATTTT
CDR3aa: CASSPGTSGAATDTQYF
abundance: few
j_gene: TRBJ2-3
v_gene: TRBV18
d_gene: TRBD2

CDR3nt: TGCGCCAGCAGCTCACCATCGATTAACGAAAAACTGTTTTTT
CDR3aa: CASSSPSINEKLFF
abundance: .
j_gene: TRBJ1-4
v_gene: TRBV5-1
d_gene: .

CDR3nt: TGTGCCAGCAGCGGGTGGGGGTCCTGGAACAATCAGCCCCAGCATTTT
CDR3aa: CASSGWGSWNNQPQHF
abundance: .
j_gene: TRBJ1-5
v_gene: TRBV2
d_gene: .

CDR3nt: TGTGCCAGCAGCCCAGACAATGAGCAGTTCTTC
CDR3aa: CASSPDNEQFF
abundance: once
j_gene: TRBJ2-1
v_gene: TRBV7-9
d_gene: .

CDR3nt: TGTGCCAGCAGTGGGGGACAGAACCCTTATCAGCCCCAGCATTTT
CDR3aa: CASSGGQNPYQPQHF
abundance: .
j_gene: TRBJ1-5
v_gene: TRBV6-1
d_gene: TRBD1

CDR3nt: TGCGCCAGCAGCGTTTCCAGGGGGACTAGCGAGACCCAGTACTTC
CDR3aa: CASSVSRGTSETQYF
abundance: .
j_gene: TRBJ2-5
v_gene: TRBV4-1
d_gene: TRBD2

CDR3nt: TGTGCCAGCAGTCGGCCAGGGGGTCGGTACGAGCAGTACTTC
CDR3aa: CASSRPGGRYEQYF
abundance: .
j_gene: TRBJ2-7
v_gene: TRBV6-4
d_gene: TRBD1

CDR3nt: TGTGCCAGCAGCTTGCGGGGGGCGACCACCGGGGAGCTGTTTTTT
CDR3aa: CASSLRGATTGELFF
abundance: .
j_gene: TRBJ2-2
v_gene: TRBV5-4
d_gene: .

CDR3nt: TGTGCCAGCAGTTCTAACAGGGCTGGAAACACCATATATTTT
CDR3aa: CASSSNRAGNTIYF
abundance: .
j_gene: TRBJ1-3
v_gene: TRBV7-2
d_gene: .

CDR3nt: TGTGCCAGCACCTCACAGGCGCAGAGCCTGACGGGCTACACCTTC
CDR3aa: CASTSQAQSLTGYTF
abundance: few
j_gene: TRBJ1-2
v_gene: TRBV6-6
d_gene: .

CDR3nt: TGTGCCAGTAGTATGGGGTGGCGAACTGAAGCTTTCTTT
CDR3aa: CASSMGWRTEAFF
abundance: once
j_gene: TRBJ1-1
v_gene: TRBV19
d_gene: .

CDR3nt: TGTGCCAGCAGCCTCCGGACCTCAAAAGGCAGCAATCAGCCCCAGCATTTT
CDR3aa: CASSLRTSKGSNQPQHF
abundance: .
j_gene: TRBJ1-5
v_gene: TRBV13
d_gene: .

CDR3nt: TGTGCCAGCAGCCCTCAGGGGGGATCCTACGAGCAGTACTTC
CDR3aa: CASSPQGGSYEQYF
abundance: .
j_gene: TRBJ2-7
v_gene: TRBV9
d_gene: .

CDR3nt: TGTGCCAGCAATAACGACAGGGGGTCGCACTATGGCTACACCTTC
CDR3aa: CASNNDRGSHYGYTF
abundance: .
j_gene: TRBJ1-2
v_gene: TRBV4-2
d_gene: TRBD1

CDR3nt: TGTGCCAGCAGCTTTAGCGGGGGGACGAAAGATACGCAGTATTTT
CDR3aa: CASSFSGGTKDTQYF
abundance: once
j_gene: TRBJ2-3
v_gene: TRBV11-2
d_gene: TRBD2

CDR3nt: TGTGCCAGCAATGGCAGGATGAACACTGAAGCTTTCTTT
CDR3aa: CASNGRMNTEAFF
abundance: .
j_gene: TRBJ1-1
v_gene: TRBV28
d_gene: .

CDR3nt: TGTGCCAGCAGCCCCCGGACAGGGAGGGACACTGAAGCTTTCTTT
CDR3aa: CASSPRTGRDTEAFF
abundance: .
j_gene: TRBJ1-1
v_gene: TRBV7-9
d_gene: TRBD1

CDR3nt: TGCGCCAGCAGCCGAGACAGGAATGAAAAACTGTTTTTT
CDR3aa: CASSRDRNEKLFF
abundance: .
j_gene: TRBJ1-4
v_gene: TRBV5-1
d_gene: .

CDR3nt: TGTGCCTGGGGCGTACAGGGGAACTATGGCTACACCTTC
CDR3aa: CAWGVQGNYGYTF
abundance: .
j_gene: TRBJ1-2
v_gene: TRBV30
d_gene: TRBD1

CDR3nt: TGTGCCACCAGAACTAGCTCCGCGGGCGAGACCCAGTACTTC
CDR3aa: CATRTSSAGETQYF
abundance: .
j_gene: TRBJ2-5
v_gene: TRBV25-1
d_gene: .

CDR3nt: TGCGCCAGCAGCCAAGTGCCCAGGGCATCAGACGATGAAAAACTGTTTTTT
CDR3aa: CASSQVPRASDDEKLFF
abundance: .
j_gene: TRBJ1-4
v_gene: TRBV4-1
d_gene: .

CDR3nt: TGTGCCAGCTCACCAGAGACAGGACGGGAGACCACGGAGTTCTTC
CDR3aa: CASSPETGRETTEFF
abundance: .
j_gene: TRBJ2-1
v_gene: TRBV18
d_gene: .